This T cell receptor beta chain derives from a study of T cells in Graves' hyperthyroidism and ophthalmopathy. Study-wide background: Upon initial diagnosis and before any treatment, peripheral blood was collected. Whole-study results and caveats: The majority of expanded thyroid clonotypes above 0.001 also appeared in blood.

The study included ophthalmopathy patients with Clinical Activity Score at least 3, NOSPECS grade at least 4 and duration under 3 months. TCR beta CDR3 sequences were amplified from RNA transcripts. When the TCR CDR3 underwent first-round RT-PCR, the HTBI primer set was used. In TCRdb, the multiplex PCR reads were re-called with MiXCR into one record per CDR3 protein. Among over 400,000 distinct CDR3 sequences listed, around a fifth were seen once. Losses at the gene ends were 6 bases for V and 4 bases for J; bases not matched to a gene: 11. This CDR3 is 17 amino acids long. From germline, CDR1 is MNHNS and CDR2 SASEGT. This clonotype was seen a few times. The antigen is unknown.

This TCR came from a woman aged 70-85 years with Graves' ophthalmopathy. Material: blood. The V call is TRBV6-1, the J call TRBJ2-6; 8 nucleotides agree with TRBD1. The CDR3 DNA reads as TGTGCCAGCAGCTACAGGGGGAATCGAGGGGGGGCCAACGTCCTGACTTTC. It translates to CASSYRGNRGGANVLTF.